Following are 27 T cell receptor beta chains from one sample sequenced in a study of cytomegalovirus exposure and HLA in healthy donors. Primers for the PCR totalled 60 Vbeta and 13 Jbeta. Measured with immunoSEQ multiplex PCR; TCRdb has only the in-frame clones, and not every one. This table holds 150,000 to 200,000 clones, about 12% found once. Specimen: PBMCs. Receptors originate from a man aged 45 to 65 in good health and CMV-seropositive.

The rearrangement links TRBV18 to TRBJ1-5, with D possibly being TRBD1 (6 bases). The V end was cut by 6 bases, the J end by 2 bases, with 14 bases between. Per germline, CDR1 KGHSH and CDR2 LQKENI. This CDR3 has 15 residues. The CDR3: CASSQGILGNQPQHF. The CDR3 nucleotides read TGTGCCAGCTCCCAGGGGATTTTGGGCAATCAGCCCCAGCATTTT.

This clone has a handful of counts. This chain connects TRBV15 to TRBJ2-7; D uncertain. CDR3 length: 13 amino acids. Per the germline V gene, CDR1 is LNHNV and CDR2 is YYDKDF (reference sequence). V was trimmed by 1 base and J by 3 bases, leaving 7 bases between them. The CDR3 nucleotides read TGTGCCACCAGCAGAGGGGTTTACTACGAGCAGTACGTC. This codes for CATSRGVYYEQYV.

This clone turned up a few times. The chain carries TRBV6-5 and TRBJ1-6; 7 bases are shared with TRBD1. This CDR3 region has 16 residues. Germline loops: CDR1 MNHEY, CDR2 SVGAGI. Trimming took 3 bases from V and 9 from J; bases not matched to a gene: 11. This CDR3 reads CASSYGKGQRTSPLHF. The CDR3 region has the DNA TGTGCCAGCAGTTATGGCAAGGGACAGAGAACTTCACCCCTCCACTTT.

CDR3 sequence (DNA): TGCAGCGCCCCTGACAGTAACACCGGGGAGCTGTTTTTT. It is translated as CSAPDSNTGELFF. This chain links TRBV29-1 with TRBJ2-2, with D possibly matching TRBD1 (5 bases). This CDR3 region has 13 residues. From germline, CDR1 is SQVTM and CDR2 ANQGSEA. V was trimmed by 7 bases and J by 2 bases, leaving 11 bases between them.

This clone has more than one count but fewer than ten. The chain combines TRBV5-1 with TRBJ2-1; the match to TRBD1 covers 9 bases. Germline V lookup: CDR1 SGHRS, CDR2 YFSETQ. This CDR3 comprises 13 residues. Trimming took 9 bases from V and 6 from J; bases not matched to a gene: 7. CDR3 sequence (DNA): TGCGCCACCGCATGGACAGGGGCCAATGAGCAGTTCTTC. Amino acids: CATAWTGANEQFF.

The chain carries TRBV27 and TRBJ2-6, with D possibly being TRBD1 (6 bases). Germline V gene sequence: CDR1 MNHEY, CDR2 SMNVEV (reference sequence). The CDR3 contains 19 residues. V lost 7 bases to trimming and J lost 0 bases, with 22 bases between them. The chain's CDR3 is CASTEIGGASLSGANVLTF. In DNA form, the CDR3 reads TGTGCCAGCACCGAGATAGGGGGTGCCTCCCTCTCTGGGGCCAACGTCCTGACTTTC.

Here the CDR3 reads CSAGGGAEKLFF. Written as DNA, the CDR3 is TGCAGCGCCGGCGGAGGAGCCGAAAAACTGTTTTTT. The gene calls are TRBV29-1 and TRBJ1-4; D is ambiguous. The CDR3 sequence is 12 residues long. Trimming left V 7 bases short and J 8 bases short, with 14 bases between. Germline CDR1 and CDR2: SQVTM and ANQGSEA.

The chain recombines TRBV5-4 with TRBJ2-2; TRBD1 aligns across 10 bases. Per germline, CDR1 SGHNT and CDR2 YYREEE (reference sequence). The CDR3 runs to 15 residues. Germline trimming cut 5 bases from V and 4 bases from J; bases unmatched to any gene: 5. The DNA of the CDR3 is TGTGCCAGCAGGTCCGGGACAGGGGTCACCGGGGAGCTGTTTTTT. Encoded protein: CASRSGTGVTGELFF. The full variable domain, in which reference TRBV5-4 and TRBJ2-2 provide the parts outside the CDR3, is ETGVTQSPTHLIKTRGQQVTLRCSSQSGHNTVSWYQQALGQGPQFIFQYYREEENGRGNFPPRFSGLQFPNYSSELNVNALELDDSALYLCASRSGTGVTGELFFGEGSRLTVL.

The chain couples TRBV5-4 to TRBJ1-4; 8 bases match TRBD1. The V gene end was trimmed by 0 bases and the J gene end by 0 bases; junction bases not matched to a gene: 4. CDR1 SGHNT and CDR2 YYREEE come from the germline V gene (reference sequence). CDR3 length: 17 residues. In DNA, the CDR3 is TGTGCCAGCAGCTTGGGGGACAGGACTGCAACTAATGAAAAACTGTTTTTT. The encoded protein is CASSLGDRTATNEKLFF.

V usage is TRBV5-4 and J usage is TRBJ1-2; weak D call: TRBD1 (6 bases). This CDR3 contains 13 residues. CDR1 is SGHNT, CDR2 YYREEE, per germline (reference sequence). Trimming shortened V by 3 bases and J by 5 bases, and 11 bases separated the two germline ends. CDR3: CASSSDSIYGYTF. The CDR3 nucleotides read TGTGCCAGCAGCTCGGACAGCATATATGGCTACACCTTC.

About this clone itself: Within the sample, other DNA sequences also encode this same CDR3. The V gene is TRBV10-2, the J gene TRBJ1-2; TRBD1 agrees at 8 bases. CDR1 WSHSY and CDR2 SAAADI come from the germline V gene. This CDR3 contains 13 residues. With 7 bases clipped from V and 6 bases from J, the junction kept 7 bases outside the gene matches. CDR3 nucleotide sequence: TGCGCCAGCACCCCGACAGGGGTAAATGGCTACACCTTC. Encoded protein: CASTPTGVNGYTF.

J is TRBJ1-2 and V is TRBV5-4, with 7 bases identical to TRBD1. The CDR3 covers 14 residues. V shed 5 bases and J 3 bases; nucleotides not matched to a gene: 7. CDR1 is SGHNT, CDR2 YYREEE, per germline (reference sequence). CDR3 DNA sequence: TGTGCCAGCAGGGATCGGGGACAGCACTATGGCTACACCTTC. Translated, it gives CASRDRGQHYGYTF.

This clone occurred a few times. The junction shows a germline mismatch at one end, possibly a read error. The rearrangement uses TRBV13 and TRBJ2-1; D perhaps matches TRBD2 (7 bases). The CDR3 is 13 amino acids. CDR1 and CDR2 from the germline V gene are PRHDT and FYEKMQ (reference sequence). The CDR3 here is CPSSLGGGNEQFF. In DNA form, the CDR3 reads TGTCCCAGCAGCTTAGGGGGGGGCAATGAGCAGTTCTTC.

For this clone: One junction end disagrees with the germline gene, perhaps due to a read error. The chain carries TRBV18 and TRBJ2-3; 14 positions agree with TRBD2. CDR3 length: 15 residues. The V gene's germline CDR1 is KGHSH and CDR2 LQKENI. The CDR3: CANSPGLAGADTQYF. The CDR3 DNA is TGTGCCAACTCACCGGGACTAGCGGGGGCAGATACGCAGTATTTT.

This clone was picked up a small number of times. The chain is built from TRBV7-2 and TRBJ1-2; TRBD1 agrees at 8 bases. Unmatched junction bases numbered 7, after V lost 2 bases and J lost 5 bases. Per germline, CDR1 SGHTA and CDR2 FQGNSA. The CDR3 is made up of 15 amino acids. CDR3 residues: CASSLPTRTGYGYTF. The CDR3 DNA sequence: TGTGCCAGCAGCTTACCCACCCGGACAGGGTATGGCTACACCTTC.

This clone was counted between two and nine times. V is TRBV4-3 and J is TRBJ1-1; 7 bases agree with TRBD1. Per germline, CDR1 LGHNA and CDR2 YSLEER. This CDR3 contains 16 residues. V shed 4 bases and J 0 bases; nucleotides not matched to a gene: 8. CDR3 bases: TGCGCCAGCAGCCCCGGCAGGGGGGTCATGAACACTGAAGCTTTCTTT. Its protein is CASSPGRGVMNTEAFF.

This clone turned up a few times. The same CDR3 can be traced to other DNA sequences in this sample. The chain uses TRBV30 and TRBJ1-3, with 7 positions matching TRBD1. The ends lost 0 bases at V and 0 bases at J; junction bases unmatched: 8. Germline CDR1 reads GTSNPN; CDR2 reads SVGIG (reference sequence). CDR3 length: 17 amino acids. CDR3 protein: CAWSVGGTASSGNTIYF. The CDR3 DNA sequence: TGTGCCTGGAGTGTTGGGGGGACAGCCTCCTCTGGAAACACCATATATTTT.

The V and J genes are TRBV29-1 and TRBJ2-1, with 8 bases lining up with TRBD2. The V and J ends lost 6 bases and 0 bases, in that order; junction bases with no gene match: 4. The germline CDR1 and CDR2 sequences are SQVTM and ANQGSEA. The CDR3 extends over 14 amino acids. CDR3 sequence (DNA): TGCAGCGTCCAGCGGGGGAGCTCCTACAATGAGCAGTTCTTC. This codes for CSVQRGSSYNEQFF.

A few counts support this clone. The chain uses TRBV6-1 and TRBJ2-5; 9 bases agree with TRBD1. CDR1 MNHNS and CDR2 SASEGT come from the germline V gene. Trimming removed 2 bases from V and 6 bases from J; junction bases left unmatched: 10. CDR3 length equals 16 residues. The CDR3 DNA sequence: TGTGCCAGCAGTGAAACACGGACAGGGGTGAGGAAGACCCAGTACTTC. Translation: CASSETRTGVRKTQYF.

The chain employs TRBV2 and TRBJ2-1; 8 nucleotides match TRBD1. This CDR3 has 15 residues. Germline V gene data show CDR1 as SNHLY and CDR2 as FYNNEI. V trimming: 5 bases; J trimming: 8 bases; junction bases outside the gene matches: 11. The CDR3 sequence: CASSREQGASHEQFF. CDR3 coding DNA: TGTGCCAGCAGTCGTGAGCAGGGGGCCTCGCATGAGCAGTTCTTC. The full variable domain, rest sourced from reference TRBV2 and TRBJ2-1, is EPEVTQTPSHQVTQMGQEVILRCVPISNHLYFYWYRQILGQKVEFLVSFYNNEISEKSEIFDDQFSVERPDGSNFTLKIRSTKLEDSAMYFCASSREQGASHEQFFGPGTRLTVL.

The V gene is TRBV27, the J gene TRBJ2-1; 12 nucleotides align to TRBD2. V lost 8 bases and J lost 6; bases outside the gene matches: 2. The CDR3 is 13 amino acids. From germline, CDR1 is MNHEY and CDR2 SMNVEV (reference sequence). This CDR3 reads CASSGLAGNEQFF. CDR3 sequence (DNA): TGTGCCAGCTCGGGACTAGCGGGCAATGAGCAGTTCTTC.

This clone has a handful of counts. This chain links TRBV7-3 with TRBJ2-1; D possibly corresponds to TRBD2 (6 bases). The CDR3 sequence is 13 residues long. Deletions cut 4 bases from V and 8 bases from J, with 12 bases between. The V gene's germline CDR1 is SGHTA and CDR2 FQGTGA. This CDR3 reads CASSSGLSYEQFF. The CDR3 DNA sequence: TGTGCCAGCAGCTCGGGACTCTCCTATGAGCAGTTCTTC.

CDR3 sequence reads: CASSLTQGGGYTF. The CDR3 DNA reads TGTGCCAGCAGTTTAACCCAGGGTGGTGGCTACACCTTC. This chain connects TRBV28 to TRBJ1-2, with D maybe TRBD1 (5 bases). The CDR3 is made up of 13 amino acids. Between the trimmed V and J ends, which lost 2 bases and 7 bases, there was a span of 11 bases. Per germline, CDR1 MDHEN and CDR2 SYDVKM.

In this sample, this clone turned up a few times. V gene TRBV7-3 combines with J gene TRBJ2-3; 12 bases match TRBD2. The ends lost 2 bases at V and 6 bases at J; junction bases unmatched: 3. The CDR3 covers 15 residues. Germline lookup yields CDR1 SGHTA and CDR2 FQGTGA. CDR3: CASSLLAGGPDTQYF. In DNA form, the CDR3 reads TGTGCCAGCAGCTTACTAGCGGGGGGGCCCGATACGCAGTATTTT.

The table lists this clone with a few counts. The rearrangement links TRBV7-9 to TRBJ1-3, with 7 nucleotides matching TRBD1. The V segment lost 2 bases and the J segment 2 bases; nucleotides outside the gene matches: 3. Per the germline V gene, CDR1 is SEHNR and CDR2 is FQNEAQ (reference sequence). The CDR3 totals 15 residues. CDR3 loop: CASSLYGTAGNTIYF. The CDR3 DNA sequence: TGTGCCAGCAGCTTATACGGGACAGCTGGAAACACCATATATTTT.

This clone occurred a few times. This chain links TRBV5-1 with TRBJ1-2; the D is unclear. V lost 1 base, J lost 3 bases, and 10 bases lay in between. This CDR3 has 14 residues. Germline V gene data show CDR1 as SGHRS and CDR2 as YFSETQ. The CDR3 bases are TGCGCCAGCAGCTTGTCTAGCAGCTACTATGGCTACACCTTC. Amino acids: CASSLSSSYYGYTF.

The CDR3 nucleotides read TGTGCCAGCAGTTTACCCAGGGTCAGAGAAGGTTCACCCCTCCACTTT. Amino acids: CASSLPRVREGSPLHF. The chain joins TRBV28 to TRBJ1-6; perhaps TRBD1 as D (5 bases). The CDR3 has 16 amino acids. The V end lost 2 bases, the J end lost 9 bases, and 17 bases lay between the germline ends. CDR1 MDHEN and CDR2 SYDVKM come from the germline V gene.